Following are 8 T cell receptor beta chains from one sample sequenced in a study of cytomegalovirus exposure and HLA in healthy donors. Sequencing was performed with immunoSEQ multiplex PCR; in TCRdb, only in-frame clones are kept and a portion is missing. The sample has roughly 350,000 clones, about nine tenths seen once. The material sequenced was PBMCs. The receptors shown here come from a young woman in good health and CMV-seronegative.

The rearrangement links TRBV7-8 to TRBJ2-2, with TRBD2 as a possible D gene (6 bases). Trimming removed 6 bases from V and 6 bases from J, with 14 bases in between. Per the germline V gene, CDR1 is SGHVS and CDR2 is FQNEAQ. The CDR3 is made up of 14 amino acids. The CDR3 loop reads CASRWRDRSGELFF. CDR3 bases: TGTGCCAGCAGGTGGCGGGACCGTTCCGGGGAGCTGTTTTTT.

This chain uses TRBV6-5 with TRBJ1-1; no definite D call. This CDR3 spans 13 amino acids. The germline CDR1 and CDR2 sequences are MNHEY and SVGAGI. V lost 6 bases to trimming and J lost 3 bases, with 11 bases between them. The CDR3 bases are TGTGCCAGCAGCCCCCGGACTTACACTGAAGCTTTCTTT. Encoded protein: CASSPRTYTEAFF.

V is TRBV11-2 and J is TRBJ2-7; 8 bases fit TRBD1. The germline gives CDR1 SGHAT, CDR2 FQNNGV. The CDR3 has 15 residues. V gave up 5 bases and J gave up 4 bases; unmatched junction bases: 10. The CDR3 nucleotides are TGTGCCAGCAGCGCTGGGACAGGTGGGAGTTACGAGCAGTACTTC. The encoded protein is CASSAGTGGSYEQYF.

The count of this clone is one. This rearrangement joins TRBV5-6 to TRBJ2-7, with 7 bases identical to TRBD1. CDR1 is SGHDT and CDR2 is YYEEEE in the germline V gene. The CDR3 loop spans 13 amino acids. Trimming cost V 4 bases and J 5 bases; bases outside gene matches: 6. The CDR3 spells CASSPQGPNEQYF. In DNA, the CDR3 is TGTGCCAGCAGCCCACAGGGGCCCAACGAGCAGTACTTC.

This chain links TRBV5-1 with TRBJ2-7, with D possibly matching TRBD1 (6 bases). Germline loops: CDR1 SGHRS, CDR2 YFSETQ. The CDR3 spans 16 residues. V was trimmed by 4 bases and J by 3 bases, leaving 20 bases between them. The CDR3 loop is CASSRTTGLELYEQYF. The CDR3 DNA reads as TGCGCCAGCAGCAGAACGACAGGCCTCGAGCTCTACGAGCAGTACTTC.

This clone occurred once. V usage is TRBV14 and J usage is TRBJ2-3; 9 bases line up with TRBD2. The CDR3 is 18 amino acids. The trim removed 2 bases at V and 6 bases at J, leaving 15 bases unmatched. The germline gives CDR1 SGHDN, CDR2 FVKESK. The CDR3 sequence is CASSQRLTSGLEADTQYF. DNA of the CDR3: TGTGCCAGCAGCCAAAGGCTAACTAGCGGGCTAGAGGCGGATACGCAGTATTTT.

This clone was detected once. The chain joins TRBV4-2 to TRBJ2-3; TRBD2 agrees at 9 bases. Trimming took 2 bases from V and 3 from J; bases not matched to a gene: 3. Germline CDR1 is LGHNA and CDR2 is YNFKEQ. The CDR3 is 15 amino acids. The CDR3 DNA is TGTGCCAGCAGCCAACGCGGGAGGGGAACAGATACGCAGTATTTT. This translates into CASSQRGRGTDTQYF.

V and J are TRBV2 and TRBJ1-5; 7 positions match TRBD1. This CDR3 has 13 residues. V shed 10 bases, J shed 4 bases, and the junction held 7 bases outside the gene matches. The germline V gene encodes CDR1 SNHLY and CDR2 FYNNEI. The DNA of the CDR3 is TGTGCCACCGGGACAGATTCGAATCAGCCCCAGCATTTT. Protein sequence: CATGTDSNQPQHF.